The text below deals with one T cell receptor beta chain. Its antigen is as yet unknown. This sample stems from a study of post-analysis software for immune sequencing data. Regarding the study as a whole: In patients, about 5 TRBV segments were more frequent than in controls, with TRBV5-6, TRBV5-1 and TRBV20-1 among them. Compared with controls, patients showed significantly lower normalized Chao1 diversity.

cDNA libraries for TCR beta contained unique molecular identifiers. TCRdb recomputed calls from the PCR reads with MiXCR, one row per CDR3 protein. This table has roughly 650,000 distinct CDR3 sequences, 55% to 70% appearing once. Germline V gene data show CDR1 as DFQATT and CDR2 as SNEGSKA (reference sequence). V was pared by 7 bases and J by 3 bases, with 13 bases between. This CDR3 is built from 12 residues. This TCR came from a girl aged 2 to 10 with multiple sclerosis. V gene TRBV20-1 combines with J gene TRBJ2-7; tentative D call: TRBD2 (5 bases). Sequences were obtained from blood. CDR3 protein: CSVSDAGYEQYF. The DNA of the CDR3 is TGCAGTGTCTCGGACGCGGGCTACGAGCAGTACTTC.